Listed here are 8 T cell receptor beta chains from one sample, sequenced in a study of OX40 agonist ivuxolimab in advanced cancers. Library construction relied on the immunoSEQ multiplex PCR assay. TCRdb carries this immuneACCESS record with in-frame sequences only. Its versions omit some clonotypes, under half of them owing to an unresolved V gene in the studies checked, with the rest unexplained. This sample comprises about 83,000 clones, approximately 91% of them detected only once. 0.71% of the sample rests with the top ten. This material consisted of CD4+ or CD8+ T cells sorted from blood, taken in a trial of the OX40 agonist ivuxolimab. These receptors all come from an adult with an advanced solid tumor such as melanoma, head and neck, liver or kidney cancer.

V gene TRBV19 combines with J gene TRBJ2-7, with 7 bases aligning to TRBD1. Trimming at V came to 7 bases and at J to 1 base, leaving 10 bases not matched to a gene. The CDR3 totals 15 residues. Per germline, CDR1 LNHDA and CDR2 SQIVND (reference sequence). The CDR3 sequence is CASKPTGQVSYEQYF. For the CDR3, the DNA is TGTGCCAGTAAGCCTACCGGACAGGTGTCCTACGAGCAGTACTTC.

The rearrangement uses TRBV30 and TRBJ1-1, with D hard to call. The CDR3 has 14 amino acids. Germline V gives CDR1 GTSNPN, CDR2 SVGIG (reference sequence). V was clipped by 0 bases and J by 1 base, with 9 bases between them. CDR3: CAWSVPGRNTEAFF. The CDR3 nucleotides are TGTGCCTGGAGTGTACCGGGGAGGAACACTGAAGCTTTCTTT.

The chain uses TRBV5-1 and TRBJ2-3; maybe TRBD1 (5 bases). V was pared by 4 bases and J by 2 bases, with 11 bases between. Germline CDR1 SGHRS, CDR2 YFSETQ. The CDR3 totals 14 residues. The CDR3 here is CASSGGQLTDTQYF. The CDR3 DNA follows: TGCGCCAGCAGCGGCGGACAACTCACAGATACGCAGTATTTT.

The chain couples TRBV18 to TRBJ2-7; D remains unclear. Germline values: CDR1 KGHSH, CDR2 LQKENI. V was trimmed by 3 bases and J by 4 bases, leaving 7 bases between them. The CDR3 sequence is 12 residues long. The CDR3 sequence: CASSPDLYEQYF. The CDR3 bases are TGTGCCAGCTCACCGGACCTTTACGAGCAGTACTTC.

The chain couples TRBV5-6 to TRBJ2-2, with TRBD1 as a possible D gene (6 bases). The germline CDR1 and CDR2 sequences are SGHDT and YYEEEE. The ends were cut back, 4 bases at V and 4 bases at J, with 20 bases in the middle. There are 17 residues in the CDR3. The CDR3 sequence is CASSRSLNRASTGELFF. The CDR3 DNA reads TGTGCCAGCAGCCGTTCTCTTAACAGGGCCAGCACCGGGGAGCTGTTTTTT.

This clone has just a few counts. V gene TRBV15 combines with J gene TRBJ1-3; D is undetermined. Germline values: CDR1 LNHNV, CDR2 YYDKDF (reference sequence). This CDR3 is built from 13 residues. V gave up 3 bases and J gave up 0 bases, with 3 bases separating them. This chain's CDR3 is CATSSYSGNTIYF. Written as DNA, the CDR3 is TGTGCCACCAGCAGTTACTCTGGAAACACCATATATTTT.

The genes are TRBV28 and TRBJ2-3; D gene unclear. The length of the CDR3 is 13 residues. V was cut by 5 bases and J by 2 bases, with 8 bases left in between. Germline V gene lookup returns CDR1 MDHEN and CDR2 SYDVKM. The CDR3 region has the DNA TGTGCCAGCAGTAGGATCCTCACAGATACGCAGTATTTT. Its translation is CASSRILTDTQYF.

CDR3 protein: CASVAGTAEETQYF. The CDR3 DNA reads as TGCGCCAGCGTCGCCGGGACAGCTGAAGAGACCCAGTACTTC. The chain couples TRBV5-1 to TRBJ2-5, with TRBD1 identical over 7 bases. This CDR3 region has 14 residues. V lost 7 bases, J lost 3 bases, and 9 bases stayed unmatched. Germline V gene lookup returns CDR1 SGHRS and CDR2 YFSETQ.